The next 29 T cell receptor beta chains were all read from a single sample in a study of beta chain features in type 1 diabetes. Sequencing targeted expressed TCRB transcripts, as all isolated RNA had been reverse transcribed. Here immunoSEQ multiplex PCR was the method, and the copy in TCRdb shows in-frame clones only, minus some. The sample gives some 410,000 clones, over 11% of which show up once; under 0.04% is in the top ten. Material: naive CD4+ T cells from blood. These receptors were collected from a man aged 30 to 45 in good health.

The CDR3 region is CASSLPTSGSYNEQFF. CDR3 bases: TGTGCCAGCAGTTTACCGACTAGCGGGTCCTACAATGAGCAGTTCTTC. The V gene is TRBV27, the J gene TRBJ2-1; 10 bases align to TRBD2. V lost 2 bases, J lost 1 base, and 2 bases stayed unmatched. This CDR3 has 16 residues. Germline V gives CDR1 MNHEY, CDR2 SMNVEV (reference sequence).

This clone has more than one count but fewer than ten. The chain has TRBV4-1 and TRBJ2-7, with 8 bases aligning to TRBD2. There are 15 residues in the CDR3. V shed 2 bases and J 0 bases; nucleotides not matched to a gene: 3. Germline CDR1 and CDR2: MGHRA and YSYEKL. The CDR3, as DNA: TGCGCCAGCAGCCAACCCACTAGCGGCTCCTACGAGCAGTACTTC. It specifies CASSQPTSGSYEQYF.

The chain carries TRBV29-1 and TRBJ2-6, with D hard to call. Trimming pared 7 bases from V and 1 base from J, leaving 8 bases between. Looked up from germline, CDR1 is SQVTM and CDR2 is ANQGSEA. The CDR3 length is 13 residues. CDR3 sequence (DNA): TGCAGCGGTGCGCTGTCTGGGGCCAACGTCCTGACTTTC. Protein sequence: CSGALSGANVLTF.

V gene TRBV4-3 combines with J gene TRBJ1-6, with TRBD1 identical over 9 bases. Germline V gene lookup returns CDR1 LGHNA and CDR2 YSLEER. The CDR3 is made up of 17 amino acids. Trimming removed 0 bases from V and 4 bases from J; junction bases left unmatched: 4. CDR3 in DNA: TGCGCCAGCAGCCAAGAAATAGGGACAGGGTATAATTCACCCCTCCACTTT. This gives the protein CASSQEIGTGYNSPLHF.

The chain links TRBV11-1 to TRBJ2-5; the D gene is possibly TRBD1 (5 bases). Between the trimmed V and J ends, which lost 3 bases and 2 bases, there was a span of 13 bases. The CDR3 extends over 15 amino acids. The germline V gene has CDR1 SGHAT and CDR2 FQDESV (reference sequence). The CDR3 nucleotides are TGTGCCAGCAGCTTTACCATGGACACACAAGAGACCCAGTACTTC. It translates to CASSFTMDTQETQYF.

The V gene is TRBV4-3, the J gene TRBJ2-2, with 8 nucleotides matching TRBD2. The junction had 0 bases not matched to a gene; V was cut back by 3 bases and J by 6 bases. CDR3 length: 13 residues. The germline CDR1 and CDR2 sequences are LGHNA and YSLEER. CDR3 DNA sequence: TGCGCCAGCAGCCAGGGACTAGCCGGGGAGCTGTTTTTT. It codes for CASSQGLAGELFF.

This clone was observed a few times. V and J are TRBV7-2 and TRBJ2-1, with TRBD2 identical over 7 bases. This CDR3 spans 16 amino acids. Germline CDR1 reads SGHTA; CDR2 reads FQGNSA. V lost 4 bases and J lost 5; bases outside the gene matches: 11. The CDR3 reads CASSWRRRELHNEQFF. As DNA, the CDR3 is TGTGCCAGCAGCTGGCGCCGGCGGGAGCTACACAATGAGCAGTTCTTC.

The V and J genes are TRBV2 and TRBJ1-6; D is unresolved. The CDR3 has 14 amino acids. V dropped 3 bases and J dropped 4 bases, with 7 bases sitting between them. Per the germline V gene, CDR1 is SNHLY and CDR2 is FYNNEI. The CDR3, as DNA: TGTGCCAGCAGTGACACAGATTATAATTCACCCCTCCACTTT. It translates to CASSDTDYNSPLHF.

The sample holds a few counts of this clone. The V call is TRBV18, the J call TRBJ1-1; tentatively, D is TRBD1 (6 bases). Trimming stripped 0 bases from V and 10 bases from J, with 18 bases between. The CDR3 sequence is 15 residues long. The germline V gene has CDR1 KGHSH and CDR2 LQKENI. The CDR3 spells CASSPPKGVTTGAFF. In DNA, the CDR3 is TGTGCCAGCTCACCACCGAAGGGGGTAACAACCGGAGCTTTCTTT.

This clone has a handful of counts. The CDR3 spells CASSLSGLGSTDTQYF. The CDR3 nucleotides read TGTGCCAGCAGCCTCAGCGGCCTCGGCAGCACAGATACGCAGTATTTT. This chain joins TRBV7-2 and TRBJ2-3; tentatively, D is TRBD2 (5 bases). This CDR3 is built from 16 residues. Germline V gene sequence: CDR1 SGHTA, CDR2 FQGNSA. The V and J ends lost 5 bases and 0 bases respectively, with 15 bases between them.

In its sample, this clone was seen a few times. The CDR3 DNA sequence: TGTGCCAGCAGTTCATTAGGGGGTAATTCACCCCTCCACTTT. As protein: CASSSLGGNSPLHF. The rearrangement joins TRBV2 to TRBJ1-6; perhaps TRBD1 as D (6 bases). The germline CDR1 and CDR2 sequences are SNHLY and FYNNEI. The germline V and J ends were trimmed by 5 bases and 6 bases, with 11 bases remaining between them. This CDR3 region has 14 residues.

This clone appeared a few times. The chain couples TRBV23-1 to TRBJ2-1; D is ambiguous. TRBV23-1 is given ORF status, its function remaining uncertain. The V end lost 9 bases, the J end lost 6 bases, and 3 bases lay between the germline ends. The CDR3 is 9 amino acids. The CDR3 sequence: CARPNEQFF. CDR3 nucleotide sequence: TGCGCCAGACCCAATGAGCAGTTCTTC.

In this sample, this clone turned up a few times. V and J are TRBV7-2 and TRBJ2-1, with TRBD2 matching 11 bases. V trimming: 5 bases; J trimming: 0 bases; junction bases outside the gene matches: 9. The V gene's germline CDR1 is SGHTA and CDR2 FQGNSA. The CDR3 runs 18 residues. The CDR3 DNA reads TGTGCCAGCAGCCCCCGAGGGCTAGCGGGGGGCTCCTACAATGAGCAGTTCTTC. The encoded protein is CASSPRGLAGGSYNEQFF.

CDR3 loop: CASSEVGSQNEQFF. CDR3 DNA: TGTGCCAGCAGTGAAGTGGGTAGCCAGAATGAGCAGTTCTTC. The genes are TRBV6-1 and TRBJ2-1; the D is unclear. Germline V gene lookup returns CDR1 MNHNS and CDR2 SASEGT. CDR3 length equals 14 residues. Trimming pared 1 base from V and 7 bases from J, leaving 11 bases between.

The chain carries TRBV2 and TRBJ2-6; D remains ambiguous. The V and J ends lost 5 bases and 1 base respectively, with 3 bases between them. CDR1 and CDR2 from the germline V gene are SNHLY and FYNNEI. This CDR3 has 13 amino acids. The CDR3 bases are TGTGCCAGCAGTCAGTCTGGGGCCAACGTCCTGACTTTC. It specifies CASSQSGANVLTF.

CDR3 nucleotides: TGTGCCAGCAGCGTAGCTACAGGCGGGAGCGGCTTGAATGAGCAGTTCTTC. Translating it yields CASSVATGGSGLNEQFF. The chain uses TRBV9 and TRBJ2-1, with TRBD2 identical over 7 bases. The CDR3 contains 17 residues. Germline CDR1 and CDR2: SGDLS and YYNGEE. V was clipped by 0 bases and J by 7 bases; unmatched bases: 13.

V is TRBV6-5 and J is TRBJ2-4; D is possibly TRBD1 or TRBD2 (5 bases each). The CDR3 is 14 amino acids. Germline CDR1 reads MNHEY; CDR2 reads SVGAGI. The V end lost 4 bases, the J end lost 7 bases, and 14 bases lay between the germline ends. Here the CDR3 reads CASSFGGAPNIQYF. The CDR3 DNA reads TGTGCCAGCAGTTTTGGGGGAGCTCCGAACATTCAGTACTTC.

This clone showed up just a few times. V gene TRBV11-2 combines with J gene TRBJ2-3, with 10 positions matching TRBD2. The junction had 3 bases not matched to a gene; V was cut back by 8 bases and J by 4 bases. Germline V gene lookup returns CDR1 SGHAT and CDR2 FQNNGV. The CDR3 sequence is 13 residues long. The CDR3 DNA reads TGTGCCAGCCGGCTAGCGGGGGCAGATACGCAGTATTTT. Its translation: CASRLAGADTQYF.

V gene TRBV27 combines with J gene TRBJ2-5, with D possibly being TRBD1 or TRBD2 (5 bases each). V was cut by 6 bases and J by 1 base, with 9 bases left in between. The CDR3 consists of 13 residues. Germline loops: CDR1 MNHEY, CDR2 SMNVEV (reference sequence). The CDR3 protein is CASSTGGQETQYF. The CDR3 nucleotides read TGTGCCAGCAGCACTGGGGGCCAAGAGACCCAGTACTTC.

V and J are TRBV4-1 and TRBJ1-1; perhaps TRBD1 as D (5 bases). Trimming took 6 bases from V and 6 from J, leaving 17 bases between them. The CDR3 is 14 amino acids. Germline values: CDR1 MGHRA, CDR2 YSYEKL. CDR3 DNA: TGCGCCAGCAGTCGATATGGGGGGAGCCCTGAAGCTTTCTTT. It codes for CASSRYGGSPEAFF.

This clone was observed a few times. This rearrangement joins TRBV7-9 to TRBJ2-1, with D hard to call. This CDR3 has 15 amino acids. CDR1 and CDR2 from the germline V gene are SEHNR and FQNEAQ (reference sequence). V was clipped by 3 bases and J by 8 bases, with 17 bases between them. For the CDR3, the DNA is TGTGCCAGCAGCTTCTCTACAGTCTTGGTTGATGAGCAGTTCTTC. Its protein is CASSFSTVLVDEQFF.

The chain carries TRBV27 and TRBJ2-7; D is possibly TRBD2 (5 bases). Trimming removed 6 bases from V and 4 bases from J, with 19 bases in between. This CDR3 is 15 amino acids long. The germline CDR1 and CDR2 sequences are MNHEY and SMNVEV (reference sequence). The CDR3 protein is CASRPRTPSSYEQYV. The DNA of the CDR3 is TGTGCCAGCAGGCCTAGGACTCCCTCCTCATACGAGCAGTACGTC.

The chain has TRBV11-3 and TRBJ2-5; 7 bases are shared with TRBD1. Germline V gene lookup returns CDR1 SGHNT and CDR2 YENEEA. With V trimmed by 1 base and J by 4 bases, 9 bases remained unmatched. The CDR3 length is 16 residues. The CDR3 sequence: CASSLGFRTGGETQYF. As DNA, the CDR3 is TGTGCCAGCAGCTTAGGTTTCAGGACAGGTGGAGAGACCCAGTACTTC. Complete variable domain (other parts from reference TRBV11-3 and TRBJ2-5): EAGVVQSPRYKIIEKKQPVAFWCNPISGHNTLYWYLQNLGQGPELLIRYENEEAVDDSQLPKDRFSAERLKGVDSTLKIQPAELGDSAVYLCASSLGFRTGGETQYFGPGTRLLVL.

The V call is TRBV18, the J call TRBJ2-7; D is unresolved. Trimming pared 1 base from V and 0 bases from J, leaving 4 bases between. The CDR3 is 13 amino acids. Germline values: CDR1 KGHSH, CDR2 LQKENI. CDR3 sequence reads: CASSPLPSYEQYF. CDR3 DNA: TGTGCCAGCTCACCACTACCCTCCTACGAGCAGTACTTC.

This clone was counted between two and nine times. The CDR3 DNA sequence: TGTGCCAGCAGCCAAGATGGTCTAGCGGTTTACAATGAGCAGTTCTTC. Its translation is CASSQDGLAVYNEQFF. The chain combines TRBV4-2 with TRBJ2-1, with 7 bases fitting TRBD2. V lost 0 bases and J lost 4; bases outside the gene matches: 6. The CDR3 is made up of 16 amino acids. CDR1 is LGHNA, CDR2 YNFKEQ, per germline.

In its sample, this clone was seen a few times. The rearrangement links TRBV7-2 to TRBJ2-5; 10 nucleotides align to TRBD2. The CDR3 covers 14 residues. From germline, CDR1 is SGHTA and CDR2 FQGNSA. J lost 3 bases, V lost 5 bases, and 3 bases had no gene match. The DNA for the CDR3 is TGTGCCAGCAGCGCTAGCGGGGGTAAAGAGACCCAGTACTTC. The encoded protein is CASSASGGKETQYF.

This clone was counted between two and nine times. The chain links TRBV25-1 to TRBJ1-1, with D tentatively TRBD1 (6 bases). The ends were cut back, 4 bases at V and 0 bases at J, with 6 bases in the middle. Germline values: CDR1 MGHDK, CDR2 SYGVNS. The CDR3 sequence is 13 residues long. The CDR3 coding sequence is TGTGCCAGCAGTGGACAGGTGAACACTGAAGCTTTCTTT. Amino acids: CASSGQVNTEAFF. Using reference TRBV25-1 and TRBJ1-1 for the parts outside the CDR3, the full variable domain is EADIYQTPRYLVIGTGKKITLECSQTMGHDKMYWYQQDPGMELHLIHYSYGVNSTEKGDLSSESTVSRIRTEHFPLTLESARPSHTSQYLCASSGQVNTEAFFGQGTRLTVV.

The genes are TRBV15 and TRBJ1-4, with 9 bases that match TRBD1. J gave up 4 bases and V 0 bases, and 15 bases lay outside the gene matches. Germline-derived CDR1 and CDR2 are LNHNV and YYDKDF (reference sequence). The CDR3 consists of 20 residues. The CDR3: CATSRDLGDRVELGNEKLFF. CDR3 sequence (DNA): TGTGCCACCAGCAGAGATCTTGGGGACAGGGTCGAGCTAGGTAATGAAAAACTGTTTTTT.

A few counts support this clone. The rearrangement links TRBV25-1 to TRBJ1-4; no clear D gene. The length of the CDR3 is 14 residues. Trimming left V 6 bases short and J 8 bases short, with 16 bases between. CDR1 is MGHDK, CDR2 SYGVNS, per germline. The CDR3 DNA sequence: TGTGCCAGCAGAGAGTCGGGGATGGGGGAAAAACTGTTTTTT. Translating it yields CASRESGMGEKLFF. The full variable domain, rest sourced from reference TRBV25-1 and TRBJ1-4, is EADIYQTPRYLVIGTGKKITLECSQTMGHDKMYWYQQDPGMELHLIHYSYGVNSTEKGDLSSESTVSRIRTEHFPLTLESARPSHTSQYLCASRESGMGEKLFFGSGTQLSVL.